The present entry profiles one T cell receptor (beta chain) with its context. It has no known antigen specificity. The record has no base qualities; no much larger clone is one base away. The roughly 37 donors, aged about 6 to 95 years, were systemically healthy Caucasian individuals from Russia. Each donor gave ten milliliters of peripheral blood, drawn into EDTA-treated Vacutainer tubes. Ficoll-Paque density-gradient centrifugation was used to isolate PBMCs, with at least 7 million per sample. Trizol reagent was used to extract total RNA from the PBMCs, yielding at least 6 micrograms per sample. For every donor, an aliquot of PBMCs went through flow cytometry to measure the percentages of naive CD45RAhigh/CD27high T cells. The data derive from a study of blood T cells in healthy people across ages (dated by TCRdb to about 2015). Study-level background: In model experiments, template switching captured roughly one uniquely barcoded TCR beta cDNA molecule for every two T cells. To avoid experimental bias, donors of different ages were distributed randomly across sequencing lanes. The donors were split into four age groups: young (average around 15 years), middle-aged (39), aged (more than 60) and long-lived (approximately 80). The study measured age-related changes in TCR beta repertoire diversity using deep sequencing normalized with unique cDNA molecular identifiers. The study analyzed two additional independent replicas of 1 million unique cDNA reads from the same blood draw for two donors, one aged 18 to 30 and one aged 80 or older. Broad study findings and their caveats: Because the CMV infection status of the donors was unknown, age-related changes in expanded clonotypes may potentially have been confounded. Observed TCR beta diversity per million T cells fell roughly linearly with age, and a significant reduction was already apparent by age around 39. A strong correlation was found between observed TCR beta diversity and the percentage of naive T cells measured by flow cytometry. Estimates of total diversity based on one million sequenced T cells were considered lower bounds and underestimates. Bulk unsorted PBMC profiling prevented conclusive comparison of naive and antigen-experienced compartments. The long-lived group showed more naive CD4+ T cells, fewer expanded clones and increased TCR diversity than the aged group, suggesting age selection.

The library relied on 5' RACE. The listed sequencing device is Illumina HiSeq 2500. A second PCR of about 6 to 11 cycles was run with a J-beta primer mix and a sample-barcoded 5' primer. A template-switch 5' adaptor carrying 12 random nucleotides introduced a unique molecular identifier onto each TCR beta cDNA molecule. At least 2.5 million CDR3-containing paired-end reads were obtained from each sample. First-strand cDNA was synthesized from all RNA with the Mint cDNA synthesis kit, primed by a TRBC-specific oligonucleotide. Following uracil-DNA glycosylase treatment, all cDNA underwent a first 18-cycle PCR with the universal primers M1SS and BC2_uni_R. The original methods were these. Normalization of each sample was performed by random selection of 1 million high-quality reads, each carrying a distinct molecular identifier. Instead of being binned into consensus sequences, reads that shared molecular identifiers were thrown out. MiTCR, set to a Q25 quality threshold and the strictest error-elimination algorithm, was used for CDR3 identification, clonotype clustering and error correction. Lower-bound total TCR beta diversity was estimated with a nonparametric unseen species model using Euler transformation. The public reads were reanalyzed by TCRdb: fastp trimming at Q25, MiXCR alignment, in-frame beta chains only. Each record represents a unique CDR3 protein, reported with the most common genes and DNA among its rows. TCRdb's processing, not the authors', yielded these V and J calls. This sample has around 780,000 distinct CDR3 sequences in its table, and roughly 56% of those were observed once. Under 30% of the sample lies in the top ten.

From the cysteine up to the phenylalanine, the CDR3 has a length of 13 residues. Only CDR3 DNA remains: 39 bases, in frame from the first base. V loses 5 bases, J loses 4 bases, and the germline ends lie 10 bases apart. For CDR1 and CDR2, the germline V gene (reference sequence) lists SEHNR and FQNEAQ. Sequenced input: blood. The receptor's source is a man aged 35 to 55 in good health. The chain is encoded by TRBV7-9 joined to TRBJ2-3; the D gene lacks a confident call. The encoded CDR3 is CASSPKGSDTQYF. Here is the DNA: TGTGCCAGCAGCCCGAAGGGCTCAGATACGCAGTATTTT.